These 3 T cell receptor beta chains share one sample of origin, sequenced in a study of T-cell memory formation after mild COVID-19. TCRdb re-called the 5' RACE reads through MiXCR, storing one row per CDR3 protein. The table includes around 510,000 distinct CDR3 sequences, roughly a fifth detected once. The specimen sequenced was PBMCs or a T cell subset sorted from them (not recorded which). All receptors derive from an adult woman who had mild COVID-19 (a few samples of this study predate the infection). Cell type and time point are not known.

CDR3 protein: CASSHFQGTTEAFF. The CDR3 bases are TGTGCCAGCAGCCATTTCCAGGGTACGACTGAAGCTTTCTTT. The gene calls are TRBV7-9 and TRBJ1-1, with D tentatively TRBD1 (5 bases). The CDR3 covers 14 residues. Germline lookup yields CDR1 SEHNR and CDR2 FQNEAQ (reference sequence). V was cut by 5 bases and J by 5 bases, with 15 bases left in between.

Here the CDR3 DNA reads TGTGCCAGCAGCTTAACCGGAGTCGGGACTTCTTCCTACGAGCAGTACTTC. Translated: CASSLTGVGTSSYEQYF. The chain is built from TRBV11-2 and TRBJ2-7, with a weak D call TRBD2 (6 bases). CDR3 length: 17 amino acids. V lost 2 bases, J lost 1 base, and 18 bases lay in between. Germline CDR1 reads SGHAT; CDR2 reads FQNNGV.

This clonotype was seen only a few times. The chain is built from TRBV30 and TRBJ2-3; TRBD1 is a possible D gene (6 bases). V gave up 5 bases and J gave up 4 bases, with 16 bases separating them. Germline V gives CDR1 GTSNPN, CDR2 SVGIG (reference sequence). CDR3 length: 14 amino acids. CDR3 loop: CAWQKGGWADTQYF. The CDR3 region has the DNA TGTGCCTGGCAAAAAGGGGGTTGGGCAGATACGCAGTATTTT.